This is a list of T cell receptor beta chains from one sample in a study. TCRdb reprocessed the reads via MiXCR and lists one record per CDR3 protein. The sample has some 4,500 distinct CDR3 sequences, roughly 7.5% seen once. Sequencing was done on a sample of CD4+ T cells from synovial fluid. The receptors were sampled from a human donor with rheumatoid arthritis. The conserved cysteine and the conserved F or W are not part of the CDR3 here.

>TRBV7-9
ASSSGGRGKSYNEQF
>TRBV29-1
SVGDNEKLF
>TRBV29-1
SGWDSHIRDTQY
>TRBV15
ATSRGGGATGELF
>TRBV18
ASLRQGRRAF
>TRBV20-1
SAASGDPNEQF
>TRBV3-1
ASSQDSRRNTIY
>TRBV18
ASSPGQSETQY
>TRBV18
ASSPSGNEQF
>TRBV27
ASAQGANEQF
>TRBV2
ASSDWVDPGETQY
>TRBV20-1
SASGGRETQY
>TRBV5-4
ASSSPMGGKETQY
>TRBV5-1
ASSLASGGTGELF
>TRBV6-1
ASSEMALGNNQPQH
>TRBV7-2
ASSLDSTTRVGYT
>TRBV4-2
ASSQEDRAGNTIY
>TRBV19
ASSVYHSYEQY
>TRBV12-3/TRBV12-4
ASSLDVPYRGGGYT
>TRBV7-9
ASSPPGANVLT
>TRBV3-1
ASSPGLAELNEQF
>TRBV7-3
ASSWTTNTEAF
>TRBV2
ASSDRQGTNEKLF
>TRBV18
ASSPSSENYGYT
>TRBV4-2
ASSRDRDYGYT
>TRBV18
ASSPRPPAHDTEAF
>TRBV5-1
ASSSGPLGYEQY
>TRBV10-1
ASSEGGSNTGELF
>TRBV7-9
ASSRDRLMETQY
>TRBV7-9
ASSLGPPNEKLF
>TRBV20-1
SARLSAGNTEAF
>TRBV20-1
SASPGLGAGELF
>TRBV10-1
ASSAGTSGRAGANEQF
>TRBV19
ASKGPNQPQH
>TRBV7-2
ASSLNTGTSGSKQY
>TRBV11-2
ASSRHESYEQY
>TRBV12-3/TRBV12-4
ASTLTENTGELF
>TRBV7-2
ASSLALVAGELF
>TRBV12-3/TRBV12-4
ASSPGTGGEAF
>TRBV27
ASSFGVHGELF
>TRBV19
ASSIEWTGLSGANVLT
>TRBV7-9
ASSGRVTNEKLF
>TRBV28
ASRRAGLAGGTDTQY
>TRBV29-1
SVDPGGEQY
>TRBV7-6
ASSLVWGSSYEQY
>TRBV19
ASSISGTSGIKQF
>TRBV20-1
SARQFHRGIAEKLF
>TRBV2
ASRQMNTEAF
>TRBV27
ASSLWGNQPQH